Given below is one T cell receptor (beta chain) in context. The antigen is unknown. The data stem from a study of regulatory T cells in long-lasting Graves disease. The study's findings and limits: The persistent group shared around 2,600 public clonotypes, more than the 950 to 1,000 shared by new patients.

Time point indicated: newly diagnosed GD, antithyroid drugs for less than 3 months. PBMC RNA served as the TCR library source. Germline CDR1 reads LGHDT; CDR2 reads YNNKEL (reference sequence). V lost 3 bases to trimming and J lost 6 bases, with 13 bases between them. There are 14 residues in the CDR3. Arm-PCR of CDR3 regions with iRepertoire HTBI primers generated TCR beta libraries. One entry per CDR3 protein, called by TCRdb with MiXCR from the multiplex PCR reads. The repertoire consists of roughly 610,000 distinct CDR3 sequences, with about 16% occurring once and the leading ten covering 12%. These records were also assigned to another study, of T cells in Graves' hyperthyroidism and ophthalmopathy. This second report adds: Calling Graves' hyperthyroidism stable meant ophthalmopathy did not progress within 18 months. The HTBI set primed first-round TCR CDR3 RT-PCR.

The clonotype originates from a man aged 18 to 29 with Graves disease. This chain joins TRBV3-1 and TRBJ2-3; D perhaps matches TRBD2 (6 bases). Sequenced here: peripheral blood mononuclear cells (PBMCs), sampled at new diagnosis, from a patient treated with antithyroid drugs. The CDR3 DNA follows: TGTGCCAGCAGCCAGCGGGGCCCGGGTGATACGCAGTATTTT. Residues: CASSQRGPGDTQYF.